The 31 T cell receptor beta chains given below trace back to one sample, sequenced in a study of preoperative IRX-2 immunotherapy in early breast cancer. Treatment indicated: preoperative locoregional IRX-2 cytokine immunotherapy. TCRdb's table, derived via immunoSEQ multiplex PCR, lists solely in-frame clones and lacks some. The sample yields about 24,000 clones, about 87% seen once. The specimen was tumor tissue, collected after IRX-2 immunotherapy. The source is a human donor with breast cancer.

This chain connects TRBV6-1 to TRBJ1-3, with D unresolved. CDR1 and CDR2 (germline): MNHNS, SASEGT. The CDR3 has 11 residues. V dropped 8 bases and J dropped 3 bases, with 5 bases sitting between them. In DNA form, the CDR3 reads TGTGCCAGCCGCTTTGGAAACACCATATATTTT. Residues: CASRFGNTIYF.

This chain links TRBV19 with TRBJ1-3; weak D call: TRBD1 (5 bases). Deletions cut 5 bases from V and 2 bases from J, with 10 bases between. Germline V CDR1 and CDR2: LNHDA, SQIVND (reference sequence). The CDR3 runs to 14 residues. Here the CDR3 reads CASSSGTAGNTIYF. In DNA form, the CDR3 reads TGTGCCAGTAGTTCTGGGACCGCTGGAAACACCATATATTTT.

The J gene is TRBJ1-3, the V gene TRBV12-5; tentative D call: TRBD1 (6 bases). The CDR3 runs 12 residues. Germline V gene data show CDR1 as LGHNT and CDR2 as FRNRAP. Between the trimmed V and J ends, which lost 7 bases and 9 bases, there was a span of 13 bases. The CDR3 DNA reads as TGTGCTAGTGCCTCCGAAGGGGGCACCATATATTTT. Its protein is CASASEGGTIYF.

CDR3 in DNA: TGTGCCAGCTCACTAGCGGGGGGGCCTAAGAATGAGCAGTTCTTC. Its protein product is CASSLAGGPKNEQFF. The V gene is TRBV18, the J gene TRBJ2-1, with 11 bases fitting TRBD2. Trimming took 4 bases from V and 7 from J; bases not matched to a gene: 6. From germline, CDR1 is KGHSH and CDR2 LQKENI. This CDR3 contains 15 residues.

This sequence joins TRBV4-1 and TRBJ2-1; TRBD2 is a possible D gene (7 bases). The CDR3 is made up of 15 amino acids. Deletions cut 1 base from V and 8 bases from J, with 15 bases between. CDR1 MGHRA and CDR2 YSYEKL come from the germline V gene. CDR3 bases: TGCGCCAGCAGCCAAGGGTGGGGGGGCGGCTATGAGCAGTTCTTC. Protein sequence: CASSQGWGGGYEQFF.

The rearrangement links TRBV6-5 to TRBJ1-3, with TRBD1 as a possible D gene (6 bases). The CDR3 is made up of 15 amino acids. CDR1 MNHEY and CDR2 SVGAGI come from the germline V gene. V gave up 2 bases and J gave up 0 bases, with 8 bases separating them. The CDR3 spells CASSYQGSSGNTIYF. The CDR3 bases are TGTGCCAGCAGTTACCAGGGGAGCTCTGGAAACACCATATATTTT.

The chain uses TRBV9 and TRBJ2-1; the D call may be TRBD1 or TRBD2 (6 bases each). V lost 2 bases to trimming and J lost 7 bases, with 10 bases between them. This CDR3 contains 13 residues. CDR1 and CDR2 (germline): SGDLS, YYNGEE. CDR3 protein: CASSVGGWNEQFF. CDR3 nucleotide sequence: TGTGCCAGCAGCGTGGGGGGCTGGAATGAGCAGTTCTTC.

The chain recombines TRBV6-1 with TRBJ1-1; D possibly corresponds to TRBD1 (5 bases). This CDR3 comprises 15 residues. Trimming removed 4 bases from V and 1 base from J, with 13 bases in between. Germline V gene data show CDR1 as MNHNS and CDR2 as SASEGT. The CDR3 here is CASSVQTEPNTEAFF. In nucleotides, the CDR3 is TGTGCCAGCAGTGTTCAGACAGAGCCGAACACTGAAGCTTTCTTT.

The V call is TRBV28, the J call TRBJ1-5, with 9 positions matching TRBD1. CDR3 length equals 16 residues. Germline V CDR1 and CDR2: MDHEN, SYDVKM. After removal of 8 bases from V and 0 bases from J, the junction contained 8 bases not matched to a gene. CDR3 sequence reads: CASLSGTGYSNQPQHF. In nucleotides, the CDR3 is TGTGCCAGCCTCTCGGGGACAGGGTATAGCAATCAGCCCCAGCATTTT.

The J gene is TRBJ2-1, the V gene TRBV27; 7 bases align to TRBD1. The CDR3 runs to 17 residues. V dropped 4 bases and J dropped 0; count of bases not matched to a gene: 9. From germline, CDR1 is MNHEY and CDR2 SMNVEV (reference sequence). CDR3 sequence: CASSSTRDSRSYNEQFF. The CDR3 DNA is TGTGCCAGCAGTTCCACCCGGGACAGCCGCTCCTACAATGAGCAGTTCTTC.

The CDR3 bases are TGTGCCAGCAGTTATGTTACACATACGCAGTATTTT. Protein sequence: CASSYVTHTQYF. The chain links TRBV6-6 to TRBJ2-3; D gene ambiguous. Germline lookup yields CDR1 MNHNY and CDR2 SVGAGI (reference sequence). The CDR3 contains 12 residues. V lost 3 bases to trimming and J lost 7 bases, with 8 bases between them.

The rearrangement links TRBV2 to TRBJ1-1; D remains ambiguous. From germline, CDR1 is SNHLY and CDR2 FYNNEI. V lost 6 bases and J 4 bases, leaving 9 bases between the germline ends. This CDR3 contains 12 residues. The CDR3 nucleotides are TGTGCCAGCAGCGAAAGGGTCACTGAAGCTTTCTTT. Encoded protein: CASSERVTEAFF.

J is TRBJ2-3 and V is TRBV10-3; D is possibly TRBD2 (5 bases). There are 12 residues in the CDR3. Per the germline V gene, CDR1 is ENHRY and CDR2 is SYGVKD. The ends were cut back, 8 bases at V and 4 bases at J, with 10 bases in the middle. CDR3 amino acids: CAIGETADTQYF. CDR3 bases: TGTGCCATCGGGGAGACGGCAGATACGCAGTATTTT.

A single count supports this clone. The rearrangement uses TRBV6-6 and TRBJ1-3; unclear D gene. This CDR3 comprises 16 residues. The ends were cut back, 0 bases at V and 3 bases at J, with 12 bases in the middle. Germline V gene lookup returns CDR1 MNHNY and CDR2 SVGAGI (reference sequence). CDR3 sequence: CASSYSKGGNGNTIYF. As DNA, the CDR3 is TGTGCCAGCAGTTACTCGAAGGGCGGGAATGGAAACACCATATATTTT.

The J gene is TRBJ2-6, the V gene TRBV15; TRBD2 might be the D (5 bases). The CDR3 consists of 18 residues. From germline, CDR1 is LNHNV and CDR2 YYDKDF (reference sequence). V lost 1 base and J 4 bases, leaving 17 bases between the germline ends. This chain's CDR3 is CATSRGQATRWGANVLTF. The CDR3 DNA reads as TGTGCCACCAGCAGAGGGCAGGCAACTAGGTGGGGGGCCAACGTCCTGACTTTC.

The genes are TRBV5-1 and TRBJ1-1, with 7 bases aligning to TRBD1. This CDR3 has 14 residues. Trimming took 0 bases from V and 3 from J; bases not matched to a gene: 2. Germline loops: CDR1 SGHRS, CDR2 YFSETQ. In nucleotides, the CDR3 is TGCGCCAGCAGCTTGGGACAGGGTCACACTGAAGCTTTCTTT. It encodes CASSLGQGHTEAFF.

The chain links TRBV6-5 to TRBJ2-7, with TRBD1 matching over 11 bases. The ends lost 5 bases at V and 0 bases at J; junction bases unmatched: 3. The CDR3 extends over 15 amino acids. The germline V gene encodes CDR1 MNHEY and CDR2 SVGAGI. As DNA, the CDR3 is TGTGCCAGCAGTCGGGACAGGGGGGCCTCCTACGAGCAGTACTTC. It codes for CASSRDRGASYEQYF.

This chain joins TRBV5-4 and TRBJ1-6, with D maybe TRBD1 (5 bases). V shed 1 base and J shed 14 bases, with 19 bases lying between them. Germline assignment: CDR1 SGHNT and CDR2 YYREEE (reference sequence). The CDR3 is made up of 15 amino acids. The CDR3 sequence is CASSLWQSGGVALHF. DNA for the CDR3: TGTGCCAGCAGCTTGTGGCAGTCGGGAGGGGTGGCCCTCCACTTT.

V and J are TRBV30 and TRBJ1-1, with TRBD1 as a possible D gene (6 bases). Trimming cost V 0 bases and J 2 bases, with 13 bases left between them. Per germline, CDR1 GTSNPN and CDR2 SVGIG (reference sequence). The CDR3 has 15 amino acids. The CDR3 DNA reads as TGTGCCTGGAGTGTAATAGGGGGGGTAAACACTGAAGCTTTCTTT. This gives the protein CAWSVIGGVNTEAFF.

The CDR3 loop is CASSLTGDSNYGYTF. The CDR3 DNA reads as TGCGCCAGCAGCTTGACAGGGGACTCTAACTATGGCTACACCTTC. The chain couples TRBV5-1 to TRBJ1-2, with 7 bases that match TRBD1. The CDR3 length is 15 residues. Germline CDR1 SGHRS, CDR2 YFSETQ. The V gene end was trimmed by 1 base and the J gene end by 0 bases; junction bases not matched to a gene: 3. Using reference TRBV5-1 and TRBJ1-2 for the parts outside the CDR3, the full variable domain is KAGVTQTPRYLIKTRGQQVTLSCSPISGHRSVSWYQQTPGQGLQFLFEYFSETQRNKGNFPGRFSGRQFSNSRSEMNVSTLELGDSALYLCASSLTGDSNYGYTFGSGTRLTVV.

The rearrangement uses TRBV19 and TRBJ1-4, with 12 bases aligning to TRBD1. V gave up 10 bases and J gave up 8 bases; unmatched junction bases: 8. From germline, CDR1 is LNHDA and CDR2 SQIVND (reference sequence). This CDR3 spans 14 amino acids. The CDR3 DNA sequence: TGTGCCACCGGCGGGGGGACAGGGGGCGAAAAACTGTTTTTT. Translation: CATGGGTGGEKLFF.

This clone appeared a single time. This chain joins TRBV11-3 and TRBJ2-7; D is unresolved. Matching the DNA end better, TRBJ2-5 makes the J call doubtful. Germline CDR1 reads SGHNT; CDR2 reads YENEEA. The CDR3 is made up of 16 amino acids. CDR3 DNA: TGTGCCAGCAGGCCACGGTCGACCGTGGGTGGGGAGACCCAGTACTTC. This sequence encodes CASRPRSTVGGETQYF.

The gene calls are TRBV5-4 and TRBJ2-3; TRBD1 agrees at 9 bases. Trimming at V came to 4 bases and at J to 5 bases, leaving 14 bases not matched to a gene. The CDR3 consists of 17 residues. Germline V lookup: CDR1 SGHNT, CDR2 YYREEE (reference sequence). CDR3: CASSPARTGVVGDTQYF. CDR3 in DNA: TGTGCCAGCAGCCCAGCACGGACAGGGGTGGTTGGAGATACGCAGTATTTT.

This clone was found once. V and J are TRBV18 and TRBJ2-5; D remains unclear. The J call may be in error: the DNA end matches TRBJ2-7 better. This CDR3 has 12 residues. Per the germline V gene, CDR1 is KGHSH and CDR2 is LQKENI. The CDR3 loop reads CASSPNSYEQYF. CDR3 DNA sequence: TGTGCCAGCTCACCTAACTCCTACGAGCAGTACTTC.

V is TRBV28 and J is TRBJ1-4; no clear D. The CDR3 extends over 11 amino acids. The ends were cut back, 2 bases at V and 8 bases at J, with 3 bases in the middle. Germline-derived CDR1 and CDR2 are MDHEN and SYDVKM. The DNA for the CDR3 is TGTGCCAGCAGTTTAAGAGAAAAACTGTTTTTT. Translation: CASSLREKLFF.

The CDR3 bases are TGTGCTAGTGGTTCCACACCAGATACGCAGTATTTT. Translated, it gives CASGSTPDTQYF. The chain couples TRBV12-5 to TRBJ2-3; D is uncertain. The length of the CDR3 is 12 residues. Germline V gene lookup returns CDR1 LGHNT and CDR2 FRNRAP. The V gene lost 4 bases and the J gene lost 4 bases, with 6 bases spanning the gap.

V gene TRBV7-5 combines with J gene TRBJ2-2. TRBV7-5 is given as a pseudogene. The CDR3 length is 15 residues. CDR3 sequence: CVRRQLVRNTGELFF. The DNA for the CDR3 is TGTGTCAGAAGGCAGTTAGTCCGGAACACCGGGGAGCTGTTTTTT.

V is TRBV5-1 and J is TRBJ2-1, with no clear D. V was shortened by 0 bases and J by 6 bases, with 10 bases between the two germline ends. The CDR3 totals 14 residues. CDR1 is SGHRS, CDR2 YFSETQ, per germline. CDR3 coding DNA: TGCGCCAGCAGCTTGGCCAATGGGTTCAATGAGCAGTTCTTC. As protein: CASSLANGFNEQFF. The full variable domain, completed using reference TRBV5-1 and TRBJ2-1, is KAGVTQTPRYLIKTRGQQVTLSCSPISGHRSVSWYQQTPGQGLQFLFEYFSETQRNKGNFPGRFSGRQFSNSRSEMNVSTLELGDSALYLCASSLANGFNEQFFGPGTRLTVL.

This chain joins TRBV4-1 and TRBJ2-2; 9 positions agree with TRBD2. Germline V gives CDR1 MGHRA, CDR2 YSYEKL. Germline trimming cut 0 bases from V and 4 bases from J; bases unmatched to any gene: 3. There are 16 residues in the CDR3. This CDR3 reads CASSQDRTSVTGELFF. Here the CDR3 DNA reads TGCGCCAGCAGCCAAGATAGGACTAGCGTCACCGGGGAGCTGTTTTTT.

This chain links TRBV5-1 with TRBJ2-1, with 7 bases lining up with TRBD2. Germline CDR1 and CDR2: SGHRS and YFSETQ. The CDR3 runs 17 residues. The ends lost 0 bases at V and 1 base at J; junction bases unmatched: 7. The CDR3: CASSLDSSRGSYNEQFF. For the CDR3, the DNA is TGCGCCAGCAGCTTGGATTCATCGCGGGGGTCCTACAATGAGCAGTTCTTC.

This chain uses TRBV5-1 with TRBJ2-5; TRBD1 matches 10 bases. CDR3 length equals 16 residues. J lost 0 bases, V lost 0 bases, and 2 bases had no gene match. CDR1 and CDR2 (germline): SGHRS, YFSETQ. The CDR3 loop reads CASSLVGQGYQETQYF. CDR3 sequence (DNA): TGCGCCAGCAGCTTGGTGGGACAGGGGTACCAAGAGACCCAGTACTTC.